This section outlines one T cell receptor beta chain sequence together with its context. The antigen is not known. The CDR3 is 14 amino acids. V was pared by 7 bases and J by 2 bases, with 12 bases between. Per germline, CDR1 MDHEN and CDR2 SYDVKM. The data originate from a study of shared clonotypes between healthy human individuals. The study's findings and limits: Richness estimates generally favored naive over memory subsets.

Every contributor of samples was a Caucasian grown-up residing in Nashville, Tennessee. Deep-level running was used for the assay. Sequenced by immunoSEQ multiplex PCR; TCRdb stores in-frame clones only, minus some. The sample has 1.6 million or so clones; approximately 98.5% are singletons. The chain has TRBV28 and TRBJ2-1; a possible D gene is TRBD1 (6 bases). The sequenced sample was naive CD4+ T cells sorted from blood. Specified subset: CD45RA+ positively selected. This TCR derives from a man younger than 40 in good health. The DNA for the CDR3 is TGTGCCAGCACGTCGGGACATACCTACAATGAGCAGTTCTTC. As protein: CASTSGHTYNEQFF.